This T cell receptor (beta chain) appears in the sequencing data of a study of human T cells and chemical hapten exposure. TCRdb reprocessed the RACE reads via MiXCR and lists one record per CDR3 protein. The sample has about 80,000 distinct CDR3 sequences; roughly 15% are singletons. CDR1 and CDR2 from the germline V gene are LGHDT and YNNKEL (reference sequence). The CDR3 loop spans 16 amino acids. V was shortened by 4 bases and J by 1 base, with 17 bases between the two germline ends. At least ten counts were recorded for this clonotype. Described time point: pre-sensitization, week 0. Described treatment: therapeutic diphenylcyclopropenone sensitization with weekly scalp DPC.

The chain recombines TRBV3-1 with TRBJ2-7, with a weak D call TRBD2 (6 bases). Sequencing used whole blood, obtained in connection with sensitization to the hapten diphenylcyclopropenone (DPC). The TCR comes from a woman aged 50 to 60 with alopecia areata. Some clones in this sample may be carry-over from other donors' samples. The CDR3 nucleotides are TGTGCCAGCAGCCGCTGGGTTTGGGACTCTTCCTACGAGCAGTACTTC. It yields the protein CASSRWVWDSSYEQYF.